Listed below are T cell receptor beta chains from one sample, sequenced in a study of blood T cell repertoires in COVID-19. Data came from immunoSEQ multiplex PCR; TCRdb stores just in-frame clones and leaves some out. The table includes a few hundred thousand clones, more than 75% detected once. The material sequenced was peripheral blood. Every receptor here comes from a man over 45 with acute or convalescent COVID-19. CDR3s include the opening cysteine and the closing phenylalanine or tryptophan. The D gene is left open where the match is weak. Clone size appears in some rows only: once, few, many, or a class for an expanded clone.

>TRBJ1-3|-|TRBV27|-|16
CASSPTSGRPGNTIYF
TGTGCCAGCAGTCCCACATCGGGGAGGCCGGGAAACACCATATATTTT
>TRBJ1-1|-|TRBV18|TRBD1|14
CASSSRGLDTEAFF
TGTGCCAGCTCATCCAGGGGGCTGGACACTGAAGCTTTCTTT
>TRBJ1-1|-|TRBV6-1|TRBD1|15
CASSDRGAANTEAFF
TGTGCCAGCAGTGACAGGGGGGCAGCGAACACTGAAGCTTTCTTT
>TRBJ2-4|-|TRBV6-6|-|16
CASSPERVTAKNIQYF
TGTGCCAGCAGCCCGGAGCGGGTTACAGCCAAAAACATTCAGTACTTC
>TRBJ1-5|-|TRBV7-2|-|18
CASSLGPSRAQRNQPQHF
TGTGCCAGCAGCTTAGGGCCCAGCAGGGCGCAACGCAATCAGCCCCAGCATTTT
>TRBJ1-2|-|TRBV6-2/TRBV6-3|-|13
CASSSAANYGYTF
TGTGCCAGCAGTTCCGCAGCTAACTATGGCTACACCTTC
>TRBJ1-2|-|TRBV10-1|-|13
CASSSTGSWSYTF
TGCGCCAGCAGCTCGACAGGCTCTTGGAGCTACACCTTC
>TRBJ1-1|-|TRBV27|-|16
CASSPWRAPMNTEAFF
TGTGCCAGCAGTCCCTGGAGAGCCCCGATGAACACTGAAGCTTTCTTT
>TRBJ2-1|-|TRBV4-1|-|14
CASSQSLPQGQQFF
TGCGCCAGCAGCCAATCCCTCCCCCAGGGGCAGCAGTTCTTC
>TRBJ2-1|-|TRBV13|TRBD2|16
CASSPPLAGGGNEQFF
TGTGCCAGCAGCCCTCCCCTAGCGGGGGGCGGCAATGAGCAGTTCTTC
>TRBJ1-1|-|TRBV4-1|TRBD1|14
CASSPGQGDSEAFF
TGCGCCAGCAGCCCGGGACAGGGAGACTCTGAAGCTTTCTTT
>TRBJ1-3|-|TRBV25-1|TRBD1|13
CASSGTGRNTIYF
TGTGCCAGCAGTGGGACAGGGCGAAACACCATATATTTT
>TRBJ2-5|-|TRBV5-1|-|13
CASSPGQQETQYF
TGCGCCAGCAGCCCGGGACAACAAGAGACCCAGTACTTC
>TRBJ2-3|-|TRBV7-9|TRBD2|15
CASSPGGAPTDTQYF
TGTGCCAGCAGCCCCGGGGGGGCCCCCACAGATACGCAGTATTTT
>TRBJ2-5|-|TRBV29-1|TRBD1|13
CSVEGQGQGTQYF
TGCAGCGTTGAGGGACAGGGGCAGGGGACCCAGTACTTC
>TRBJ1-2|-|TRBV6-5|-|14
CASTRTVLDYGYTF
TGTGCCAGCACCCGGACAGTTCTGGACTATGGCTACACCTTC
>TRBJ2-7|-|TRBV5-1|TRBD1|15
CASSRPGQGTDEQYF
TGCGCCAGCAGCCGACCGGGACAGGGGACGGACGAGCAGTACTTC
>TRBJ2-5|-|TRBV5-1|TRBD1|15
CASSSRGQDQETQYF
TGCGCCAGCAGCTCGAGGGGACAGGACCAAGAGACCCAGTACTTC
>TRBJ1-2|-|TRBV18|-|14
CASSPPGRNYGYTF
TGTGCCAGCTCACCCCCGGGAAGAAACTATGGCTACACCTTC
>TRBJ1-2|-|TRBV7-8|TRBD1|14
CASSWDRGESGYTF
TGTGCCAGCAGCTGGGACAGGGGGGAAAGTGGCTACACCTTC
>TRBJ1-6|-|TRBV4-1|-|16
CASSQEQISYNSPLHF
TGCGCCAGCAGCCAAGAACAAATCTCCTATAATTCACCCCTCCACTTT
>TRBJ1-6|-|TRBV9|-|18
CASSPPKENPSYNSPLHF
TGTGCCAGCAGTCCCCCGAAGGAAAACCCTAGCTATAATTCACCCCTCCACTTT
>TRBJ1-5|-|TRBV19|-|18
CASSIDVQGHGRNQPQHF
TGTGCCAGTAGTATAGACGTTCAGGGGCATGGGCGCAATCAGCCCCAGCATTTT
>TRBJ2-1|-|TRBV7-7|-|13
CASSLSGEGEQFF
TGTGCCAGCAGCCTTAGTGGAGAGGGTGAGCAGTTCTTC
>TRBJ2-1|-|TRBV7-3|TRBD2|12
CASSLRGGEQFF
TGTGCCAGCAGCTTAAGGGGGGGTGAGCAGTTCTTC
>TRBJ1-1|-|TRBV25-1|TRBD1|16
CASSDPEGQGRTEAFF
TGTGCCAGCAGTGATCCCGAAGGACAGGGCAGGACTGAAGCTTTCTTT
>TRBJ2-1|-|TRBV5-4|-|16
CASSLGGQAVYNEQFF
TGTGCCAGCAGCTTGGGAGGGCAGGCCGTCTACAATGAGCAGTTCTTC
>TRBJ2-7|-|TRBV29-1|-|13
CSVQRVGNYEQYF
TGCAGCGTCCAGAGGGTGGGGAACTACGAGCAGTACTTC
>TRBJ2-2|-|TRBV6-1|-|16
CASSEAPGSPTGELFF
TGTGCCAGCAGTGAAGCGCCAGGGTCCCCCACCGGGGAGCTGTTTTTT
>TRBJ2-1|once|TRBV12-3/TRBV12-4|TRBD1|11
CASSSRGRQFF
TGTGCCAGCAGTTCCAGGGGGCGGCAGTTCTTC
>TRBJ1-3|-|TRBV6-5|-|15
CASIMQVSSGNTIYF
TGTGCCAGCATAATGCAGGTTTCCTCTGGAAACACCATATATTTT
>TRBJ2-7|-|TRBV4-2|TRBD2|16
CASSQESGGVAYEQYF
TGTGCCAGCAGCCAAGAGTCGGGGGGGGTGGCCTACGAGCAGTACTTC
>TRBJ2-7|-|TRBV5-1|TRBD1|12
CASGQDSYEQYF
TGCGCCAGCGGACAGGACTCCTACGAGCAGTACTTC
>TRBJ1-2|-|TRBV6-5|TRBD1|16
CASSYHPDRAEGGYTF
TGTGCCAGCAGTTACCACCCCGACAGGGCCGAGGGGGGCTACACCTTC
>TRBJ2-4|-|TRBV19|-|12
CASSIVENIQYF
TGTGCCAGTAGTATTGTAGAGAACATTCAGTACTTC
>TRBJ2-1|once|TRBV5-4|-|12
CASSLNEYEQFF
TGTGCCAGCAGCTTGAATGAGTATGAGCAGTTCTTC
>TRBJ1-2|-|TRBV5-6|TRBD1|13
CASSFRQGYGYTF
TGTGCCAGCAGCTTCAGACAGGGCTATGGCTACACCTTC
>TRBJ1-6|-|TRBV30|-|13
CAWTRQTNSPLHF
TGTGCCTGGACCCGACAGACTAATTCACCCCTCCACTTT
>TRBJ1-5|-|TRBV2|-|13
CASSTPGNQPQHF
TGTGCCAGCAGTACCCCGGGCAATCAGCCCCAGCATTTT
>TRBJ1-1|-|TRBV5-4|TRBD1|14
CASSLNRGNTEAFF
TGTGCCAGCAGCTTGAACAGGGGGAACACTGAAGCTTTCTTT
>TRBJ1-6|-|TRBV30|-|13
CAWTAGANSPLHF
TGTGCCTGGACGGCAGGTGCTAATTCACCCCTCCACTTT
>TRBJ1-6|-|TRBV11-2|-|15
CASSPPGILRSPLHF
TGTGCCAGCAGCCCACCAGGGATTCTTAGGAGTCCCCTCCACTTT